Listed below are T cell receptor beta chains from one sample, sequenced in a study of T cell responses to AZD1222 COVID-19 vaccine. The repertoire was sequenced with immunoSEQ multiplex PCR; TCRdb's copy has only in-frame clones and lacks some. The repertoire holds around 77,000 clones, 86% seen once, with 2.5% in the top ten. Sequencing used peripheral blood, obtained on day 0 of AZD1222 vaccination. These receptors were taken from an adult in good health. Both conserved end residues are part of each CDR3. The D gene is left open where the match is weak. Expanded clones get a size class; other rows say once, few or many, or leave the size out.

j_call d_call clone_size v_call cdr3_nt cdr3_aa
TRBJ1-5 - - TRBV7-2 TGTGCCAGCAGCTTAGCGAGGGGTCAGCCCCAGCATTTT CASSLARGQPQHF
TRBJ2-7 TRBD2 - TRBV28 TGTGCCAGCAGACGGGAGGCCACCCACGAGCAGTACTTC CASRREATHEQYF
TRBJ2-7 - - TRBV30 TGTGCCTGGAGTGTACTTCTGAACGAGCAGTACTTC CAWSVLLNEQYF
TRBJ2-1 TRBD1 once TRBV27 TGTGCCAGCAGCCCCACAGGGGTAGGTAAGTTCTTC CASSPTGVGKFF
TRBJ2-1 - - TRBV7-9 TGTGCCAGCAGCTTACGAGACAGATATAATGAGCAGTTCTTC CASSLRDRYNEQFF
TRBJ2-1 TRBD1 - TRBV6-1 TGTGCCAGCAGTGAAGCGCCTATGGGACAGGGGGCTGATAATGAGCAGTTCTTC CASSEAPMGQGADNEQFF
TRBJ2-7 TRBD2 - TRBV30 TGTGCCTTCGGGACTAGCGGGGGTTTTTACGAGCAGTACTTC CAFGTSGGFYEQYF
TRBJ2-5 TRBD1 - TRBV2 TGTGCCAGCAGTCGGGACAGGGACCAAGAGACCCAGTACTTC CASSRDRDQETQYF
TRBJ1-5 TRBD1 - TRBV7-8 TGTGCCAGCAGCTTGGGACAGTATAGCAATCAGCCCCAGCATTTT CASSLGQYSNQPQHF
TRBJ1-1 - - TRBV19 TGTGCCAGTAGTATTGTCAGAGGAAACACTGAAGCTTTCTTT CASSIVRGNTEAFF
TRBJ1-1 - few TRBV11-2 TGTGCCAGCAGCTTAGATCTGGGCAGGGGAGCTTTCTTT CASSLDLGRGAFF
TRBJ2-1 TRBD2 - TRBV7-3 TGTGCCAGCAGCATGGACAGCGGGAGGAATGAGCAGTTCTTC CASSMDSGRNEQFF
TRBJ2-7 - - TRBV28 TGTGCCAGCAGGCCTCTCGACAGGCCCTACGAGCAGTACTTC CASRPLDRPYEQYF
TRBJ2-7 - - TRBV9 TGTGCCAGCAGCGTAGACGACAGCGAGCAGTACTTC CASSVDDSEQYF
TRBJ1-2 - - TRBV4-1 TGCGCCAGCAGCCAAGATCAGTGGGGGTCGGACTATGGCTACACCTTC CASSQDQWGSDYGYTF